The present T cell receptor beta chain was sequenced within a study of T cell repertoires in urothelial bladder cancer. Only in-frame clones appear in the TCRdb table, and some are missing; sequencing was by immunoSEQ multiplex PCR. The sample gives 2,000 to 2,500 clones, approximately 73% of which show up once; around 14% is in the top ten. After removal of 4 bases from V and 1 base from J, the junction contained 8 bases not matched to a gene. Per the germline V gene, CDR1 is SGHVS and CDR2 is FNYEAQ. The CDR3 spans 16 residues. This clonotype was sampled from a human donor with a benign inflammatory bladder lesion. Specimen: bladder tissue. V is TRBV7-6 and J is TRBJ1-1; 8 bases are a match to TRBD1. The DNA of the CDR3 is TGTGCCAGCAGCTCGTTGACAGGGGTCGGGAACACTGAAGCTTTCTTT. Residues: CASSSLTGVGNTEAFF.